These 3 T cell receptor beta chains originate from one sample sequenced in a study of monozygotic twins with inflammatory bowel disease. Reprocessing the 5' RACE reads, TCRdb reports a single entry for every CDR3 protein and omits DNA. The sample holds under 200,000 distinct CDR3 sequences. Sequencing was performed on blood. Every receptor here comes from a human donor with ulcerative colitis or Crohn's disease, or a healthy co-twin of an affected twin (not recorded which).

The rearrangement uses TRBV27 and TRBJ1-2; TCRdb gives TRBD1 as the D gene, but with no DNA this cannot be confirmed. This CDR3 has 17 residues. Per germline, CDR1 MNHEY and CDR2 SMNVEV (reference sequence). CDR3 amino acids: CASSPGQGEPTNYGYTF.

CDR3 region: CASSDDRASHTEAFF. This chain connects TRBV2 to TRBJ1-1; TCRdb indicates TRBD1, and absent DNA this call remains unverified. Germline V CDR1 and CDR2: SNHLY, FYNNEI. The CDR3 spans 15 residues.

The CDR3: CASSQDIHRPNEQFF. The V gene is TRBV14, the J gene TRBJ2-1. CDR1 and CDR2 from the germline V gene are SGHDN and FVKESK. This CDR3 has 15 amino acids.